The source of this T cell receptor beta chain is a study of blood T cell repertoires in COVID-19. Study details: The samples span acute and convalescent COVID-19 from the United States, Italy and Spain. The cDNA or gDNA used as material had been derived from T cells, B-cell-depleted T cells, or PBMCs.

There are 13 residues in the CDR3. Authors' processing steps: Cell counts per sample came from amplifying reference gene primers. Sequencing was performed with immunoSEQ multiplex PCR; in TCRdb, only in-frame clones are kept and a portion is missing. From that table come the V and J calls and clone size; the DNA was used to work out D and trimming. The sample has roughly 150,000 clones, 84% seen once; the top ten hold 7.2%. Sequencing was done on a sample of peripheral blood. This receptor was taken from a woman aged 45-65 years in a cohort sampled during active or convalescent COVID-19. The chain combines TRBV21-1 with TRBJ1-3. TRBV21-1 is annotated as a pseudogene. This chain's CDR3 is CASTAPRGYTIYF. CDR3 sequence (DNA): TGTGCCAGCACCGCCCCGCGGGGTTACACCATATATTTT.